A single sample gave rise to the 18 T cell receptor beta chains below, sequenced in a study of T cells after posttransplantation cyclophosphamide. The repertoire was sequenced with immunoSEQ multiplex PCR; TCRdb's copy has only in-frame clones and lacks some. Of approximately 32,000 clones listed, 85% to 90% are singletons. Input material: PBMCs. All receptors come from a middle-aged woman with a blood cancer, CMV-positive, and with a related stem cell donor.

This clone was counted once. The rearrangement uses TRBV5-1 and TRBJ2-5, with 8 bases lining up with TRBD2. CDR1 is SGHRS, CDR2 YFSETQ, per germline. The CDR3 runs to 15 residues. The junction had 8 bases not matched to a gene; V was cut back by 2 bases and J by 5 bases. The DNA of the CDR3 is TGCGCCAGCAGCTTTAAGACACCGGGGGGGGAGACCCAGTACTTC. Protein product: CASSFKTPGGETQYF.

V and J are TRBV6-1 and TRBJ1-5; 7 nucleotides agree with TRBD1. This CDR3 has 14 amino acids. Per germline, CDR1 MNHNS and CDR2 SASEGT. The junction had 10 bases not matched to a gene; V was cut back by 7 bases and J by 7 bases. CDR3 nucleotide sequence: TGTGCCAGCAAGGGGACAGAAGTGAGGCAGCCCCAGCATTTT. Its translation is CASKGTEVRQPQHF.

V usage is TRBV4-1 and J usage is TRBJ2-7, with TRBD1 as a possible D gene (5 bases). The V end was cut by 1 base, the J end by 10 bases, with 17 bases between. The CDR3 contains 14 residues. Germline V gene lookup returns CDR1 MGHRA and CDR2 YSYEKL. The CDR3 loop reads CASSQAWAQTVQYF. The CDR3 DNA reads as TGCGCCAGCAGCCAAGCCTGGGCCCAGACAGTACAGTACTTC.

V and J are TRBV2 and TRBJ1-3; D uncertain. Germline loops: CDR1 SNHLY, CDR2 FYNNEI. The CDR3 is 13 amino acids. V was clipped by 7 bases and J by 2 bases, with 9 bases between them. CDR3 sequence (DNA): TGTGCCAGCAAGGAGGCCCCTGGAAACACCATATATTTT. This gives the protein CASKEAPGNTIYF.

V is TRBV15 and J is TRBJ2-7, with 8 nucleotides matching TRBD1. CDR1 and CDR2 (germline): LNHNV, YYDKDF (reference sequence). This CDR3 is 17 amino acids long. The J segment lost 3 bases and the V segment lost 0 bases, leaving 10 bases of the junction unmatched. CDR3 residues: CATSRDLSGQGIYEQYF. CDR3 bases: TGTGCCACCAGCAGAGATCTGAGCGGACAGGGTATCTACGAGCAGTACTTC.

Details on this clone: One junction end disagrees with the germline gene, perhaps due to a read error. Other DNA sequences in this sample translate to the same CDR3. CDR3 region: CASSLGRGNSPLHF. CDR3 sequence (DNA): TGTGCCAGCAGCTTGGGCCGGGGTAATTCGCCCCTCCACTTT. The chain is built from TRBV5-8 and TRBJ1-6; D unresolved. Germline V lookup: CDR1 SGHTS, CDR2 YDEGEE. This CDR3 has 14 residues.

V and J are TRBV28 and TRBJ2-7, with 8 bases that match TRBD1. Germline lookup yields CDR1 MDHEN and CDR2 SYDVKM. J lost 7 bases, V lost 6 bases, and 14 bases had no gene match. There are 15 residues in the CDR3. CDR3 nucleotide sequence: TGTGCCAGCAGGGCAGACGGGACAGGTATTGTAGAGCAGTACTTC. Protein product: CASRADGTGIVEQYF. The full variable domain, in which reference TRBV28 and TRBJ2-7 provide the parts outside the CDR3, is DVKVTQSSRYLVKRTGEKVFLECVQDMDHENMFWYRQDPGLGLRLIYFSYDVKMKEKGDIPEGYSVSREKKERFSLILESASTNQTSMYLCASRADGTGIVEQYFGPGTRLTVT.

The rearrangement uses TRBV6-1 and TRBJ2-5, with a tentative D call TRBD2 (5 bases). The length of the CDR3 is 14 residues. CDR1 and CDR2 (germline): MNHNS, SASEGT. V lost 3 bases, J lost 5 bases, and 13 bases lay in between. The CDR3 DNA reads as TGTGCCAGCAGTGAGTTTGGAGGTACGGAGACCCAGTACTTC. This gives the protein CASSEFGGTETQYF.

The CDR3 DNA sequence: TGTGCCAGCAGGATGACAGGGGGTGGATTATCCGAGCAGTACTTC. Translated, it gives CASRMTGGGLSEQYF. This rearrangement joins TRBV7-2 to TRBJ2-7, with 9 bases fitting TRBD1. Trimming removed 6 bases from V and 6 bases from J; junction bases left unmatched: 12. Germline loops: CDR1 SGHTA, CDR2 FQGNSA. The CDR3 runs to 15 residues. Using reference TRBV7-2 and TRBJ2-7 for the parts outside the CDR3, the full variable domain is GAGVSQSPSNKVTEKGKDVELRCDPISGHTALYWYRQSLGQGLEFLIYFQGNSAPDKSGLPSDRFSAERTGGSVSTLTIQRTQQEDSAVYLCASRMTGGGLSEQYFGPGTRLTVT.

Written as DNA, the CDR3 is TGTGCCAGCAGCAAACTAGCGGGGGGCCACGAGCAGTACTTC. Amino acids: CASSKLAGGHEQYF. The chain combines TRBV7-6 with TRBJ2-7; 12 bases agree with TRBD2. Looked up from germline, CDR1 is SGHVS and CDR2 is FNYEAQ. CDR3 length: 14 residues. The junction had 4 bases not matched to a gene; V was cut back by 5 bases and J by 5 bases.

The chain uses TRBV5-1 and TRBJ2-5; 12 bases are shared with TRBD1. The last part of the DNA fits TRBJ2-7 better; the J call may be wrong. The CDR3 extends over 14 amino acids. Per germline, CDR1 SGHRS and CDR2 YFSETQ. CDR3 DNA sequence: TGCGCCAGCAGCCCGGGGACAGGGGGCCACGAGCAGTACTTC. Its translation: CASSPGTGGHEQYF.

The chain has TRBV4-1 and TRBJ1-2, with D unclear. The germline CDR1 and CDR2 sequences are MGHRA and YSYEKL. The CDR3 is 15 residues long. V dropped 1 base and J dropped 1 base, with 10 bases sitting between them. The CDR3 nucleotides are TGCGCCAGCAGCCAAGTGGTAGATTATAACTATGGCTACACCTTC. Protein sequence: CASSQVVDYNYGYTF.

The chain has TRBV4-2 and TRBJ2-5, with 10 bases lining up with TRBD2. The J call may be mistaken, given a closer DNA end match to TRBJ2-7. CDR3 length: 15 residues. Germline CDR1 reads LGHNA; CDR2 reads YNFKEQ. CDR3 loop: CASSQVSSGGYEQYF. CDR3 DNA: TGTGCCAGCAGCCAAGTGTCTAGCGGGGGCTACGAGCAGTACTTC.

V and J are TRBV27 and TRBJ1-1; no reliable D call. The CDR3 length is 13 residues. The germline gives CDR1 MNHEY, CDR2 SMNVEV (reference sequence). V lost 0 bases to trimming and J lost 8 bases, with 10 bases between them. The CDR3 region has the DNA TGTGCCAGCAGTTTATCGATCAGGAGGGAAGCTTTCTTT. Translating gives CASSLSIRREAFF.

The J gene is TRBJ1-2, the V gene TRBV27, with 10 bases matching TRBD1. The CDR3 loop spans 15 amino acids. The ends lost 8 bases at V and 7 bases at J; junction bases unmatched: 13. Germline V gene lookup returns CDR1 MNHEY and CDR2 SMNVEV (reference sequence). The chain's CDR3 is CASGSLRTGGFGYTF. The CDR3 bases are TGTGCCAGCGGCTCTCTCCGGACAGGGGGTTTTGGCTACACCTTC.

The chain recombines TRBV5-1 with TRBJ1-4; no clear D gene. Germline values: CDR1 SGHRS, CDR2 YFSETQ. This CDR3 is built from 13 residues. Trimming took 5 bases from V and 5 from J, leaving 10 bases between them. The CDR3, as DNA: TGCGCCAGCAGATCGGGTCCGAATGAAAAACTGTTTTTT. Protein: CASRSGPNEKLFF.

In its sample, this clone was seen once. CDR3 in DNA: TGTGCCAGCTCACCACTTGGTGGGACAGGTTACAATGAGCAGTTCTTC. It is translated as CASSPLGGTGYNEQFF. The genes are TRBV18 and TRBJ2-1; 8 nucleotides line up with TRBD1. Germline lookup yields CDR1 KGHSH and CDR2 LQKENI. The junction had 6 bases not matched to a gene; V was cut back by 1 base and J by 4 bases. The CDR3 totals 16 residues.

This chain connects TRBV27 to TRBJ1-2, with D perhaps TRBD1 (5 bases). In germline, CDR1 is MNHEY, CDR2 SMNVEV (reference sequence). Deletions cut 8 bases from V and 4 bases from J, with 17 bases between. The CDR3 sequence is 14 residues long. The CDR3 DNA reads as TGTGCCAGCGCCCCCAAAGGGCAGGGCTATGGCTACACCTTC. This sequence encodes CASAPKGQGYGYTF.